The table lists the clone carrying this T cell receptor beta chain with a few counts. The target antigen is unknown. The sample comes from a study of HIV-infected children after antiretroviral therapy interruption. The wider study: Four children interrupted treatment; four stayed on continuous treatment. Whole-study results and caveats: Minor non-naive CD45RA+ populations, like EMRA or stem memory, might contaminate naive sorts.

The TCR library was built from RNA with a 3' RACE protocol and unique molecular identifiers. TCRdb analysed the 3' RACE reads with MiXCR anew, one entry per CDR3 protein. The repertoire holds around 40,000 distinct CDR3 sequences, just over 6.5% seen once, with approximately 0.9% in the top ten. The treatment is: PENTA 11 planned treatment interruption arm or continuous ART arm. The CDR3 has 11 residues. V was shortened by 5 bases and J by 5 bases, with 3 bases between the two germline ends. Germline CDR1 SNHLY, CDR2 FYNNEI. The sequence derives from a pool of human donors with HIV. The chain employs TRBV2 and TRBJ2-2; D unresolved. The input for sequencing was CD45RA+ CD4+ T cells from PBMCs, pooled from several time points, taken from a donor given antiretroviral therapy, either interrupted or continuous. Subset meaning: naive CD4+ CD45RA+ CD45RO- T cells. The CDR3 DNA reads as TGTGCCAGCAGTCTAACCGGGGAGCTGTTTTTT. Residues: CASSLTGELFF. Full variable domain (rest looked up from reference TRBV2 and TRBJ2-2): EPEVTQTPSHQVTQMGQEVILRCVPISNHLYFYWYRQILGQKVEFLVSFYNNEISEKSEIFDDQFSVERPDGSNFTLKIRSTKLEDSAMYFCASSLTGELFFGEGSRLTVL.